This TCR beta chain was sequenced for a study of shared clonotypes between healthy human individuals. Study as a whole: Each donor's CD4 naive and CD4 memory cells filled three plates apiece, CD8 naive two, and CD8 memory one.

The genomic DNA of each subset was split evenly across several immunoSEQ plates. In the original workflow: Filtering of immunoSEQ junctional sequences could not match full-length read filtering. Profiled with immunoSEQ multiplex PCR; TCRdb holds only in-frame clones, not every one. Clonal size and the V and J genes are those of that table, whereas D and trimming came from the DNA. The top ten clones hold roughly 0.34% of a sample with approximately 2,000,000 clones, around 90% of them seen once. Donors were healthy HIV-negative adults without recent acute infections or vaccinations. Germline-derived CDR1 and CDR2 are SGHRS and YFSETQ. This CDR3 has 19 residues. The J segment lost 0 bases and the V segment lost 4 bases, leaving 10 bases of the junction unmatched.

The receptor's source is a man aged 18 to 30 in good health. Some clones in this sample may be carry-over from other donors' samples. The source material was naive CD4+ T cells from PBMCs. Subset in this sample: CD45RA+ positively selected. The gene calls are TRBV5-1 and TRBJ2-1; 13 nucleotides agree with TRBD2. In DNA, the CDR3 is TGCGCCAGCAGCAAACCGGGCGGGACTAGCGGGAACTCCTACAATGAGCAGTTCTTC. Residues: CASSKPGGTSGNSYNEQFF.